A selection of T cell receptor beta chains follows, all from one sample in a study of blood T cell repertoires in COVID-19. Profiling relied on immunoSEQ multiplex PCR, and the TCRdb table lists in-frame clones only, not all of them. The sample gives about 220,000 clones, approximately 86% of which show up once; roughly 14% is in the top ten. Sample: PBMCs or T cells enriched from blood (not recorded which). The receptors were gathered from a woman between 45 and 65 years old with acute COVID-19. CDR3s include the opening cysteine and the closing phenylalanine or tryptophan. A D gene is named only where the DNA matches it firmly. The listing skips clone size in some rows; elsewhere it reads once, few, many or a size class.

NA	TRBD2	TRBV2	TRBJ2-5	CASKFYGGQETQYF	TGTGCCAGCAAGTTCTACGGGGGGCAAGAGACCCAGTACTTC
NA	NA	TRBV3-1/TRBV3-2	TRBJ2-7	CASSQLGLGYEQYF	TGTGCCAGCAGCCAGTTGGGACTTGGCTACGAGCAGTACTTC
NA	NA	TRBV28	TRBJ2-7	CASQPRGRSYEQYF	TGTGCCAGCCAGCCCAGGGGTCGGTCCTACGAGCAGTACTTC
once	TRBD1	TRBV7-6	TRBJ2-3	CASSLTGGAGPDTQYF	TGTGCCAGCAGTTTGACAGGGGGCGCGGGGCCAGATACGCAGTATTTT
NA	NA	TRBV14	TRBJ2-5	CASSRLRGEQETQYF	TGTGCCAGCAGCCGCCTCCGGGGAGAGCAAGAGACCCAGTACTTC
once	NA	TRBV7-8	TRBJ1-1	CASSGRQVNTEAFF	TGTGCCAGCAGCGGCCGCCAAGTGAACACTGAAGCTTTCTTT
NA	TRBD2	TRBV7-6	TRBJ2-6	CASSFGRPGANVLTF	TGTGCCAGCAGCTTCGGGAGGCCGGGGGCCAACGTCCTGACTTTC
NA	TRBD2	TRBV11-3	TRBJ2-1	CASSLIGTSGYNEQFF	TGTGCCAGCAGCTTAATTGGGACTAGCGGCTACAATGAGCAGTTCTTC
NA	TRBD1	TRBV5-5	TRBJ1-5	CASSSALTGVSGQPQHF	TGTGCCAGCAGCTCCGCTCTGACAGGGGTCTCGGGTCAGCCCCAGCATTTT
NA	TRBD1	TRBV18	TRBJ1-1	CASSITGGTNTEAFF	TGTGCGAGCTCCATTACAGGGGGTACGAACACTGAAGCTTTCTTT
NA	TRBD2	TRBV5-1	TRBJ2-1	CASSLGLLAASSYNEQFF	TGCGCCAGCAGCTTGGGTTTACTAGCGGCCAGCTCCTACAATGAGCAGTTCTTC
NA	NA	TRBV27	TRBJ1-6	CASSYFNSPLHF	TGTGCCAGCAGTTACTTTAATTCACCCCTCCACTTT
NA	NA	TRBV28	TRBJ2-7	CASTISGIASYEQYF	TGTGCCAGCACCATTTCCGGGATTGCCTCCTACGAGCAGTACTTC
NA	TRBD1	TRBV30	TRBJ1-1	CACPPLQGGYTEAFF	TGTGCCTGCCCTCCCTTACAGGGGGGGTACACTGAAGCTTTCTTT
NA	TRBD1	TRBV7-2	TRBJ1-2	CASSPSPTGGGYGYTF	TGTGCCAGCAGCCCAAGCCCGACAGGGGGTGGCTATGGCTACACCTTC
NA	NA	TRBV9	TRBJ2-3	CASSVVVQPSTDTQYF	TGTGCCAGCAGCGTAGTAGTACAGCCCAGCACAGATACGCAGTATTTT
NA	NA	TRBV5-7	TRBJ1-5	CASSFLNGERPQHF	TGTGCCAGCAGCTTTTTAAATGGGGAGCGGCCCCAGCATTTT
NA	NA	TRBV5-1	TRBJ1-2	CASNLEGKSTSSGYTF	TGCGCCAGCAACCTGGAGGGAAAATCAACGTCTAGTGGCTACACCTTC
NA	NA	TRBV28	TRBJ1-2	CASSSNTGFVGYTF	TGTGCCAGCAGTTCTAATACAGGGTTTGTTGGCTACACCTTC
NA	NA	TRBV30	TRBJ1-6	CAWSKQVTSNSPLHF	TGTGCCTGGAGCAAACAGGTAACTTCCAATTCACCCCTCCACTTT
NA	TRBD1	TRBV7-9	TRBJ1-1	CASSPPPGTANTEAFF	TGTGCCAGCAGCCCCCCCCCTGGGACAGCTAACACTGAAGCTTTCTTT
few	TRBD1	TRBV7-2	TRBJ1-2	CASSLAGTGIGYTF	TGTGCCAGCAGCTTAGCTGGGACAGGGATTGGCTACACCTTC
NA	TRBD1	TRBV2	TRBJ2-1	CASRAGQGRDEQFF	TGTGCCAGCAGAGCGGGACAGGGGAGGGATGAGCAGTTCTTC
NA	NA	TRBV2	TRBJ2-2	CASSTGSGELFF	TGTGCCAGCAGTACCGGTTCCGGGGAGCTGTTTTTT
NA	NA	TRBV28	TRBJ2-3	CASSPRTETQYF	TGTGCCAGCAGTCCCCGGACAGAGACGCAGTATTTT
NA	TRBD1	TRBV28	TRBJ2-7	CASSTRGTGTYEQYF	TGTGCCAGCAGCACAAGAGGGACAGGGACCTACGAGCAGTACTTC
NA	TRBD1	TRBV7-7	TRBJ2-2	CASSPGQGDENTGELFF	TGTGCTAGCAGCCCGGGACAGGGGGACGAGAACACCGGGGAGCTGTTTTTT
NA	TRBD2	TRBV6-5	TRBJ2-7	CASSYGTSGGYEQYF	TGTGCCAGCAGTTACGGGACTAGCGGAGGTTACGAGCAGTACTTC
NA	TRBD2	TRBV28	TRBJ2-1	CASRWGLAARDEQFF	TGTGCCAGCAGGTGGGGACTAGCGGCCAGGGATGAGCAGTTCTTC
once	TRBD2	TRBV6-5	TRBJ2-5	CASRAGGRVETQYF	TGTGCCAGCAGAGCGGGAGGGCGTGTAGAGACCCAGTACTTC
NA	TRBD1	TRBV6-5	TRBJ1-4	CAGNRDRGDEKLFF	TGTGCCGGTAACCGGGACAGGGGAGATGAAAAACTGTTTTTT
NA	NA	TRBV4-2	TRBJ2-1	CASSQGVGSSYNEQFF	TGTGCCAGCAGCCAAGGAGTCGGGAGCTCCTACAATGAGCAGTTCTTC
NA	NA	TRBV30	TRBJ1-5	CAWSEAGGQPQHF	TGTGCCTGGAGTGAGGCGGGGGGGCAGCCCCAGCATTTT
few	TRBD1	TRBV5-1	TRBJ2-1	CASSYARGHEQFF	TGCGCCAGCAGTTACGCGAGGGGGCATGAGCAGTTCTTC
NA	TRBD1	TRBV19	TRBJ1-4	CASSITGDGEKLFF	TGTGCCAGTAGTATAACAGGGGATGGTGAAAAACTGTTTTTT
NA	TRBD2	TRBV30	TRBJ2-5	CAWSVGWLAGNQETQYF	TGTGCCTGGAGTGTAGGCTGGCTAGCGGGGAACCAAGAGACCCAGTACTTC
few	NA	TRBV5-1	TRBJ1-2	CASSLDGTSYGYTF	TGCGCCAGCAGCTTGGACGGGACATCCTATGGCTACACCTTC
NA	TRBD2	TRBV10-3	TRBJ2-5	CAISGGLADLTQYF	TGTGCCATCAGTGGGGGACTAGCGGACCTGACCCAGTACTTC
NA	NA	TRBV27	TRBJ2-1	CASNPRTGAGNEQFF	TGTGCCAGCAACCCTAGGACAGGCGCGGGGAATGAGCAGTTCTTC
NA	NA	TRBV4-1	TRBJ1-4	CASSRAPNEKLFF	TGCGCCAGCAGCCGCGCACCGAATGAAAAACTGTTTTTT
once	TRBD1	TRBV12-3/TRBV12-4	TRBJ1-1	CASTRGLDTEAFF	TGTGCCAGCACCAGGGGGCTGGACACTGAAGCTTTCTTT
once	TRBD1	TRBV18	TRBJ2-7	CASSPRQGGTYEQYF	TGTGCCAGCTCACCTAGACAGGGGGGGACTTACGAGCAGTACTTC
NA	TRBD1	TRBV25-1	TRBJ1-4	CASSEDRGTNEKLFF	TGTGCCAGCAGTGAGGACAGGGGAACTAATGAAAAACTGTTTTTT
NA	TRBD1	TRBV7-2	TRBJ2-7	CASSFGTGGDEQYF	TGTGCCAGCAGCTTCGGGACAGGGGGCGACGAGCAGTACTTC
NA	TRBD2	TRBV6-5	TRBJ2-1	CASRLAGVSYNEQFF	TGTGCCAGCCGTCTAGCGGGAGTCTCATACAATGAGCAGTTCTTC
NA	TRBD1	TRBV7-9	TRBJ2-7	CASSTGVSEQYF	TGTGCCAGCAGTACAGGGGTATCCGAGCAGTACTTC
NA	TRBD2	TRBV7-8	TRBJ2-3	CASSFLSTSGRTDTQYF	TGTGCCAGCAGCTTCCTCTCGACTAGCGGGAGAACAGATACGCAGTATTTT
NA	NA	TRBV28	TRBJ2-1	CASGSLGTLPYNEQFF	TGTGCCAGCGGTTCGTTGGGGACTTTACCCTACAATGAGCAGTTCTTC
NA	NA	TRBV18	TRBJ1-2	CASSGGYGYTF	TGTGCCAGCTCGGGGGGATATGGCTACACCTTC
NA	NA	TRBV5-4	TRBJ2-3	CASSLGAGTDTQYF	TGTGCCAGCAGCTTGGGGGCCGGAACAGATACGCAGTATTTT